The 8 T cell receptor beta chains given below trace back to one sample, sequenced in a study of long-term antiretroviral therapy in people with HIV. Survey level was the resolution at which the v3.0 immunoSEQ assay ran. Using immunoSEQ multiplex PCR, the repertoire was profiled, and TCRdb retains in-frame clones only, with some absent. The sample has approximately 24,000 clones; 80% to 90% are singletons. The sequencing here drew on unsorted PBMCs, taken more than 4.3 years after starting antiretroviral therapy. These TCRs come from a man aged 30-40 years with HIV.

The chain couples TRBV27 to TRBJ2-3; D is uncertain. Germline CDR1 MNHEY, CDR2 SMNVEV (reference sequence). This CDR3 is 13 amino acids long. V shed 4 bases and J shed 5 bases, with 10 bases lying between them. CDR3 coding DNA: TGTGCCAGCAGTTCGAGGTATCGAGATACGCAGTATTTT. This codes for CASSSRYRDTQYF.

This clone has only one observation. V usage is TRBV6-5 and J usage is TRBJ1-2, with 10 bases that match TRBD1. The CDR3 totals 13 residues. Trimming removed 0 bases from V and 8 bases from J; junction bases left unmatched: 0. Germline-derived CDR1 and CDR2 are MNHEY and SVGAGI. Written as DNA, the CDR3 is TGTGCCAGCAGTTACTCGACAGGGGGCGGCTACACCTTC. It is translated as CASSYSTGGGYTF.

The chain has TRBV7-2 and TRBJ2-5, with 7 bases lining up with TRBD1. This CDR3 spans 15 amino acids. Unmatched junction bases numbered 6, after V lost 4 bases and J lost 1 base. The V gene's germline CDR1 is SGHTA and CDR2 FQGNSA. The chain's CDR3 is CASSSWDRPQETQYF. DNA for the CDR3: TGTGCCAGCAGCTCGTGGGACAGACCCCAAGAGACCCAGTACTTC.

This sequence joins TRBV4-2 and TRBJ1-4; D call uncertain. Germline V CDR1 and CDR2: LGHNA, YNFKEQ. The CDR3 consists of 11 residues. The ends were cut back, 2 bases at V and 11 bases at J, with 6 bases in the middle. CDR3 bases: TGTGCCAGCAGCCAAATTAGTAAACTGTTTTTT. Its translation is CASSQISKLFF.

Note on this clone: With a far larger clone one base away, a read error is the likely cause. The chain carries TRBV13 and TRBJ1-1; no reliable D call. CDR3 length: 12 residues. Germline V gene sequence: CDR1 PRHDT, CDR2 FYEKMQ (reference sequence). Trimming took 5 bases from V and 0 from J, leaving 4 bases between them. The CDR3 region is CASSGVNTEAFF. CDR3 coding DNA: TGTGCCAGCAGCGGGGTGAACACTGAAGCTTTCTTT.

This clone was recorded a few times. This rearrangement joins TRBV27 to TRBJ2-7, with TRBD1 as a possible D gene (5 bases). Germline CDR1 MNHEY, CDR2 SMNVEV (reference sequence). Trimming pared 3 bases from V and 4 bases from J, leaving 10 bases between. The CDR3 runs to 13 residues. Here the CDR3 DNA reads TGTGCCAGCAGTTTCGGGCAGGGATACGAGCAGTACTTC. Residues: CASSFGQGYEQYF.

The sample holds one count of this clone. This rearrangement joins TRBV27 to TRBJ1-2; D is unresolved. The CDR3 contains 13 residues. V lost 0 bases, J lost 8 bases, and 10 bases lay in between. Germline V gives CDR1 MNHEY, CDR2 SMNVEV (reference sequence). CDR3 coding DNA: TGTGCCAGCAGTTTATCTAGGACGTCCGGCTACACCTTC. Amino acid sequence: CASSLSRTSGYTF.

DNA for the CDR3: TGTGCCAGCAGCCCTCTGGGGCGGGACGAAAAACTGTTTTTT. As protein: CASSPLGRDEKLFF. V usage is TRBV11-2 and J usage is TRBJ1-4, with a weak D call TRBD1 (5 bases). V shed 5 bases and J shed 8 bases, with 15 bases lying between them. Germline V lookup: CDR1 SGHAT, CDR2 FQNNGV. This CDR3 has 14 residues.